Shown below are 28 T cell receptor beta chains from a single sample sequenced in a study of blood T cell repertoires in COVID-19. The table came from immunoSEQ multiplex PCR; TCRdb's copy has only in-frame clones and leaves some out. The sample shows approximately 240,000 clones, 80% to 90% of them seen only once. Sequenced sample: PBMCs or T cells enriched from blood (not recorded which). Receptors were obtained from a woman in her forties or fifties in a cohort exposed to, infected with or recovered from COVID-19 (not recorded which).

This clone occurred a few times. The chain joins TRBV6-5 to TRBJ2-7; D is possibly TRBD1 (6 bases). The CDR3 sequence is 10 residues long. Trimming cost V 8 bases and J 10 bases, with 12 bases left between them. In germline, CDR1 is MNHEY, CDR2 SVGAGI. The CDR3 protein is CASGRQDQYF. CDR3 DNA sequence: TGTGCCAGCGGCCGACAGGACCAGTACTTC.

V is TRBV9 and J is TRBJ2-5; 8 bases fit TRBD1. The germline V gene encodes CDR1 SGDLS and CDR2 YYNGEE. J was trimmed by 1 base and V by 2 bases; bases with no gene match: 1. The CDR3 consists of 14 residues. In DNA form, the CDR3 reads TGTGCCAGCAGCGTTGACAGGGGCCAAGAGACCCAGTACTTC. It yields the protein CASSVDRGQETQYF.

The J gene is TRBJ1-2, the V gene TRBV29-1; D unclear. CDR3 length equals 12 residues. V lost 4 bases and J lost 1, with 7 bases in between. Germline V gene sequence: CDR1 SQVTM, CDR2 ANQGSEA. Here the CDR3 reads CSVGGNNYGYTF. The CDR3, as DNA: TGCAGCGTTGGAGGCAATAACTATGGCTACACCTTC.

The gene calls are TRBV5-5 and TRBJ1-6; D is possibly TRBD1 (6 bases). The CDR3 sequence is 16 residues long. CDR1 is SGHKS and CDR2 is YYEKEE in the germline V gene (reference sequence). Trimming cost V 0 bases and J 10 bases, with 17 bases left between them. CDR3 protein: CASSLDWGRSGSPLHF. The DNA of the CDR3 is TGTGCCAGCAGCTTGGATTGGGGGCGAAGTGGCTCACCCCTCCACTTT.

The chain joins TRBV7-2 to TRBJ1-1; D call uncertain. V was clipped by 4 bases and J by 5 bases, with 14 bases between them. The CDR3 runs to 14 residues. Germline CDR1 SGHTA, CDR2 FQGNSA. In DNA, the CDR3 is TGTGCCAGCAGCTCCAGGTCAGGCTGGACTGAAGCTTTCTTT. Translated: CASSSRSGWTEAFF.

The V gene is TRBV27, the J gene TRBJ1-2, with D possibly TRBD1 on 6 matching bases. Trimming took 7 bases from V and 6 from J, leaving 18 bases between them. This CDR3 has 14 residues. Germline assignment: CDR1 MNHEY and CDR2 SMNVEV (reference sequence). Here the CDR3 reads CASTLRAGANGYTF. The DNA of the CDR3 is TGTGCCAGCACCCTAAGGGCGGGGGCCAATGGCTACACCTTC.

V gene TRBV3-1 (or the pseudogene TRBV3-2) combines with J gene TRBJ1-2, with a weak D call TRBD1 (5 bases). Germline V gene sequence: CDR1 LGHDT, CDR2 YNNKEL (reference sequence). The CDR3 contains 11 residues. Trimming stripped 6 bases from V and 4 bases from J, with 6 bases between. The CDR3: CASRDIYGYTF. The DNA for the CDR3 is TGTGCCAGCAGGGACATCTATGGCTACACCTTC.

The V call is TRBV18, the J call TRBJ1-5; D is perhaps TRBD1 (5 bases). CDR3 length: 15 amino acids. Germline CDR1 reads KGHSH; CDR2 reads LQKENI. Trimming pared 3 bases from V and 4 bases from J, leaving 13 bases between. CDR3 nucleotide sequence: TGTGCCAGCTCACCTCAGCAGGGTGGTAATCAGCCCCAGCATTTT. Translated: CASSPQQGGNQPQHF.

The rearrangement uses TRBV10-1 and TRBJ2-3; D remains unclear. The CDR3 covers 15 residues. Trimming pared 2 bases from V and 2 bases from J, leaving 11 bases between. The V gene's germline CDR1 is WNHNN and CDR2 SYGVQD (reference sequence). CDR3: CASSEPKHYTDTQYF. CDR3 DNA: TGCGCCAGCAGTGAGCCGAAGCACTACACAGATACGCAGTATTTT.

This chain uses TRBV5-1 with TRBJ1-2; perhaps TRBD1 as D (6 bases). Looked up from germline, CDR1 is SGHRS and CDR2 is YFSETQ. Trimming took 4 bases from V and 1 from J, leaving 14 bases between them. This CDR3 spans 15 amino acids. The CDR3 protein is CASSPTDSFNYGYTF. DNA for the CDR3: TGCGCCAGCAGCCCTACGGACAGCTTTAACTATGGCTACACCTTC.

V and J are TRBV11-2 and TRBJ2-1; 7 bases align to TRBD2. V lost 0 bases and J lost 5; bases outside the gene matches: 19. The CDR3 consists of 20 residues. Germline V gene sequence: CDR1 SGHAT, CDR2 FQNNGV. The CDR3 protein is CASSLEGAGLFWGVDNEQFF. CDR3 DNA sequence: TGTGCCAGCAGCTTAGAGGGAGCGGGGTTATTTTGGGGCGTCGACAATGAGCAGTTCTTC.

The CDR3 loop reads CASSELGQGGEKLFF. For the CDR3, the DNA is TGCGCCAGCAGTGAGTTGGGACAGGGCGGTGAAAAACTGTTTTTT. This sequence joins TRBV10-2 and TRBJ1-4, with 9 bases fitting TRBD1. The germline V gene encodes CDR1 WSHSY and CDR2 SAAADI. This CDR3 is 15 amino acids long. Trimming at V came to 1 base and at J to 7 bases, leaving 4 bases not matched to a gene.

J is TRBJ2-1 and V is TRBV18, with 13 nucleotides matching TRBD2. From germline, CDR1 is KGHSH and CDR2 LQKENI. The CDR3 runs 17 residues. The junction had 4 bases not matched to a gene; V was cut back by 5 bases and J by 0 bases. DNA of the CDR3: TGTGCCAGCTCAGCACTAGCGGGGGGGAGCTCCTACAATGAGCAGTTCTTC. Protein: CASSALAGGSSYNEQFF.

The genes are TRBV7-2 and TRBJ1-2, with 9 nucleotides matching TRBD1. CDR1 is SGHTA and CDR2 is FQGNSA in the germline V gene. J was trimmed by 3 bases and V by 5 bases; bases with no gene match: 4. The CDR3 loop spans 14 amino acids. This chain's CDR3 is CASSRDRDDYGYTF. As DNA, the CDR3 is TGTGCCAGCAGCCGGGACAGGGATGACTATGGCTACACCTTC.

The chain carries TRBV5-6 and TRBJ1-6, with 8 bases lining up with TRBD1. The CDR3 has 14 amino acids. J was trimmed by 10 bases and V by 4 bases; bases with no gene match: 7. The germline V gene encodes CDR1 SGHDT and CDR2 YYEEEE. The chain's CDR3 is CASSPGQGRSPLHF. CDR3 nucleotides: TGTGCCAGCAGCCCAGGACAGGGAAGATCACCCCTCCACTTT.

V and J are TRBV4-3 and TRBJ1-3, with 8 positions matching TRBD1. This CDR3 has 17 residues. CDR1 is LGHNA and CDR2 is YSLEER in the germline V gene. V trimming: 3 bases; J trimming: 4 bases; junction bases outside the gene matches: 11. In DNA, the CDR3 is TGCGCCAGCAGCCACAAAAGCGGGACAGGAGGAGGAAACACCATATATTTT. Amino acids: CASSHKSGTGGGNTIYF.

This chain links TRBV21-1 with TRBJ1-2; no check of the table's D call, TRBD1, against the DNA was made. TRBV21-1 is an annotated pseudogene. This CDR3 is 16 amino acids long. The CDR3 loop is CASSGQGAGRVDGYTF. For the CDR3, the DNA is TGTGCCAGCAGCGGACAGGGGGCGGGAAGAGTAGATGGCTACACCTTC.

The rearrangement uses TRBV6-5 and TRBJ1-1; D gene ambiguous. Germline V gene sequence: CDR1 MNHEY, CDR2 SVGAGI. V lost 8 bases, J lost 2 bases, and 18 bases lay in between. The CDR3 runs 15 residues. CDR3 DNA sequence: TGTGCCAGCCTAGAAAAGGAGGGTGGAAACACTGAAGCTTTCTTT. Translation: CASLEKEGGNTEAFF.

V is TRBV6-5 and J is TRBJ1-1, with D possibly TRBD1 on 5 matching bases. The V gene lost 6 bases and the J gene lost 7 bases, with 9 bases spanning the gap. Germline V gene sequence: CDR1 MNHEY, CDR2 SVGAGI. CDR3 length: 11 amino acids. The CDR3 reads CASSRQNEAFF. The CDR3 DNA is TGTGCCAGCAGCAGACAGAATGAAGCTTTCTTT.

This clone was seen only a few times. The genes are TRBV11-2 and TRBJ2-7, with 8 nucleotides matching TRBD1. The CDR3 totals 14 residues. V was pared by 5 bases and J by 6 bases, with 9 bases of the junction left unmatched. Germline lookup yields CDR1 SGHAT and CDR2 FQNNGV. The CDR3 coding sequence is TGTGCCAGCAGCCAGGAGTGGACAGGGCTCGAGCAGTACTTC. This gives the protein CASSQEWTGLEQYF.

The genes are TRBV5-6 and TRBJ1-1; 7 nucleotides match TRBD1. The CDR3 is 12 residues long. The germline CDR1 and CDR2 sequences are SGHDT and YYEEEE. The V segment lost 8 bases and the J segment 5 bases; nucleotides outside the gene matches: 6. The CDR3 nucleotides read TGTGCCAGTCACAGGGGCGAAACTGAAGCTTTCTTT. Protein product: CASHRGETEAFF.

The CDR3 protein is CASSPRQGIYGYTF. CDR3 in DNA: TGTGCCAGTAGTCCCCGCCAGGGGATCTATGGCTACACCTTC. The chain recombines TRBV19 with TRBJ1-2; possibly TRBD1 for D (6 bases). The V end was cut by 5 bases, the J end by 4 bases, with 14 bases between. Per the germline V gene, CDR1 is LNHDA and CDR2 is SQIVND (reference sequence). CDR3 length: 14 amino acids.

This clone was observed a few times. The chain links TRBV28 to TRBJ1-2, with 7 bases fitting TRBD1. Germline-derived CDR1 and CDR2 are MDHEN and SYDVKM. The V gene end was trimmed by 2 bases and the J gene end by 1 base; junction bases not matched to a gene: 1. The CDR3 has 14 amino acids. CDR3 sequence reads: CASSLGDSNYGYTF. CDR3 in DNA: TGTGCCAGCAGTTTAGGGGACAGTAACTATGGCTACACCTTC.

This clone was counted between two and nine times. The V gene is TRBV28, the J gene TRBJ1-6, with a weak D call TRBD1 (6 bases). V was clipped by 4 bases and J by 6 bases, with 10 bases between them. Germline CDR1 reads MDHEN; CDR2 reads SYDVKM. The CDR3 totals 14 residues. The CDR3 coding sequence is TGTGCCAGCAGTTCTGGACAGTTTAATTCACCCCTCCACTTT. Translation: CASSSGQFNSPLHF.

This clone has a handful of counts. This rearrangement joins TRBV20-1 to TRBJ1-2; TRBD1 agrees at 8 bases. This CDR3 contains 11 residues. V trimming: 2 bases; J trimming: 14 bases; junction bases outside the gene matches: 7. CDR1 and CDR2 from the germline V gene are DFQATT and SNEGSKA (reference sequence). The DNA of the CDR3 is TGCAGTGCTAGAAGTGGACAGGGCGAGACCTTC. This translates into CSARSGQGETF.

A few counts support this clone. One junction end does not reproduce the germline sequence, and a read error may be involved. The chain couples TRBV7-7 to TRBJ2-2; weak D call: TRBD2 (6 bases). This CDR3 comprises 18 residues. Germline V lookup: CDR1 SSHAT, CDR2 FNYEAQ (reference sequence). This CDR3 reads CASSPQPPGGWDTGELFF. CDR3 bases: TGTGCTAGCAGCCCTCAACCCCCCGGGGGTTGGGACACCGGGGAGCTGTTTTTT.

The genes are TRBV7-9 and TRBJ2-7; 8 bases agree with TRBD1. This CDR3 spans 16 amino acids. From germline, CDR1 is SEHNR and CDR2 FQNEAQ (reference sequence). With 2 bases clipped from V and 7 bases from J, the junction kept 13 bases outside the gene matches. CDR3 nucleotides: TGTGCCAGCAGCTTAACTGGACAGGGTGAGGGGGGTGAGCAGTACTTC. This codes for CASSLTGQGEGGEQYF.

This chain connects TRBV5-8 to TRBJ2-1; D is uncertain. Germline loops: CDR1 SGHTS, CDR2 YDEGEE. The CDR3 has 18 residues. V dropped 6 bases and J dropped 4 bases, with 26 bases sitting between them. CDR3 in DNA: TGTGCCAGCACAGCCGGCTTAACTGACACTTTTTTTTACAATGAGCAGTTCTTC. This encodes CASTAGLTDTFFYNEQFF.